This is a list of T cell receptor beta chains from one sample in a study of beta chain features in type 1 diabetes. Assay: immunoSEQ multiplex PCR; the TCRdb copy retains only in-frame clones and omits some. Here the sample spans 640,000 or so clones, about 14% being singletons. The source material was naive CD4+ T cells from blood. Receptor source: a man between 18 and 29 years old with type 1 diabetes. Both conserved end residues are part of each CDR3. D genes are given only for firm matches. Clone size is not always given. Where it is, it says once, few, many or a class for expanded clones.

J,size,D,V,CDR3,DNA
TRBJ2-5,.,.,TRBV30,CAWSVRQGEWETQYF,TGTGCCTGGAGTGTTCGGCAGGGAGAGTGGGAGACCCAGTACTTC
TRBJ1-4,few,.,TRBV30,CAWSVQTSQREKLFF,TGTGCCTGGAGTGTACAGACCTCCCAGCGGGAAAAACTGTTTTTT
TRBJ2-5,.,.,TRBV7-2,CASSLGPLSQETQYF,TGTGCCAGCAGCTTAGGCCCTCTGAGCCAAGAGACCCAGTACTTC
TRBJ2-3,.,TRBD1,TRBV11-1,CASSLGTGWTDTQYF,TGTGCCAGCAGCTTAGGGACAGGGTGGACAGATACGCAGTATTTT
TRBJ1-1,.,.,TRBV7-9,CASSSMAGSNTEAFF,TGTGCCAGCAGCTCAATGGCAGGTTCGAACACTGAAGCTTTCTTT
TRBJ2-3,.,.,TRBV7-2,CASSGDQAFDTQYF,TGTGCCAGCAGCGGGGACCAGGCATTTGATACGCAGTATTTT
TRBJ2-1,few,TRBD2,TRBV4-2,CASSRAGGSYNEQFF,TGTGCCAGCAGCCGGGCGGGGGGATCCTACAATGAGCAGTTCTTC
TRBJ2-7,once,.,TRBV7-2,CASSLRAGSSYEQYF,TGTGCCAGCAGCTTAAGGGCAGGGAGCTCCTACGAGCAGTACTTC
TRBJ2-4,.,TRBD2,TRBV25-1,CASTYSGGENIQYF,TGTGCCAGCACTTATAGCGGGGGGGAAAACATTCAGTACTTC
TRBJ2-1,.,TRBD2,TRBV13,CASSSPGGPHEQFF,TGTGCCAGCAGCTCCCCGGGGGGGCCTCATGAGCAGTTCTTC
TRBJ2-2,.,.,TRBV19,CASSPGVGSSNTGELFF,TGTGCCAGTAGCCCGGGAGTAGGCAGTTCGAACACCGGGGAGCTGTTTTTT
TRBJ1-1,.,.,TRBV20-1,CSAVGSPGAFF,TGCAGTGCCGTAGGGTCGCCCGGAGCTTTCTTT
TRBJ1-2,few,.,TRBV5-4,CASSSDGNYGYTF,TGTGCCAGCAGCTCGGACGGCAACTATGGCTACACCTTC
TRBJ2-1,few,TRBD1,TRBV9,CASSVSRAGGYSYNEQFF,TGTGCCAGCAGCGTATCGCGGGCAGGGGGATATTCCTACAATGAGCAGTTCTTC
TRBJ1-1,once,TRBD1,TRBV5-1,CASSIWTGGANTEAFF,TGCGCCAGCAGCATCTGGACAGGGGGCGCAAACACTGAAGCTTTCTTT
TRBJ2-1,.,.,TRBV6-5,CASSYSTGVGYNEQFF,TGTGCCAGCAGTTACTCGACGGGAGTTGGATACAATGAGCAGTTCTTC